Following are 28 T cell receptor beta chains from one sample sequenced in a study of T cell responses to AZD1222 COVID-19 vaccine (dated by TCRdb to the early 2020s). The time point label here, explained by the study, means: about 28 days (+/-7) after the second vaccine dose. Receptor amplification or capture employed the immunoSEQ multiplex PCR assay. Sourced from immuneACCESS, this table was stored by TCRdb with only in-frame sequences that have V and J called. A share of the clones is absent; for the studies checked, an unresolved V gene accounts for under half, and the remainder has no known explanation. The sample contains approximately 150,000 clones, about 91% of them found a single time. The top ten constitute less than 1.3% of the sample. The input for sequencing was peripheral blood, taken 28 days after the second AZD1222 dose. The receptors here all came from an adult who received the AZD1222 COVID-19 vaccine.

A single count supports this clone. The chain has TRBV12-3 or TRBV12-4 and TRBJ1-1; tentatively, D is TRBD1 (5 bases). This CDR3 is 13 amino acids long. V was clipped by 6 bases and J by 3 bases, with 11 bases between them. The CDR3 loop reads CASSPQVHTEAFF. The CDR3 nucleotides read TGTGCCAGCAGCCCACAGGTGCACACTGAAGCTTTCTTT.

The chain is built from TRBV10-3 and TRBJ1-2; D is possibly TRBD1 (6 bases). With 3 bases removed from V and 4 bases from J, the gap between germline ends came to 6 bases. The CDR3 loop spans 12 amino acids. Germline CDR1 reads ENHRY; CDR2 reads SYGVKD. DNA of the CDR3: TGTGCCATCAGTGACAGGGGCTATGGCTACACCTTC. The encoded protein is CAISDRGYGYTF.

The gene calls are TRBV5-5 and TRBJ1-2, with no clear D. Deletions cut 4 bases from V and 0 bases from J, with 13 bases between. Germline V gives CDR1 SGHKS, CDR2 YYEKEE (reference sequence). The CDR3 is made up of 15 amino acids. The CDR3 bases are TGTGCCAGCAGCCCCGCCGTCGCCCCTAACTATGGCTACACCTTC. Amino acid sequence: CASSPAVAPNYGYTF.

This clone appeared once. The chain couples TRBV2 to TRBJ1-1; D may be TRBD1 (5 bases). Trimming cost V 6 bases and J 1 base, with 18 bases left between them. Looked up from germline, CDR1 is SNHLY and CDR2 is FYNNEI. CDR3 length equals 16 residues. In nucleotides, the CDR3 is TGTGCCAGCAGCGGGACCCCGGGACGGACGAACACTGAAGCTTTCTTT. It encodes CASSGTPGRTNTEAFF.

This chain uses TRBV12-5 with TRBJ1-1, with D tentatively TRBD1 (5 bases). Trimming took 0 bases from V and 1 from J, leaving 12 bases between them. The CDR3 totals 16 residues. The V gene's germline CDR1 is LGHNT and CDR2 FRNRAP. In DNA, the CDR3 is TGTGCTAGTGGTTTGGTATTGGGGACGCGGAACACTGAAGCTTTCTTT. Protein product: CASGLVLGTRNTEAFF.

A single count supports this clone. The chain joins TRBV19 to TRBJ2-1; 7 nucleotides align to TRBD2. Germline CDR1 LNHDA, CDR2 SQIVND (reference sequence). Trimming cost V 5 bases and J 3 bases; bases outside gene matches: 10. This CDR3 comprises 16 residues. CDR3 sequence: CASSDLAGDLYNEQFF. CDR3 nucleotides: TGTGCCAGTAGTGATCTCGCGGGGGATCTCTACAATGAGCAGTTCTTC. Full variable domain (outside the CDR3, taken from reference TRBV19 and TRBJ2-1): DGGITQSPKYLFRKEGQNVTLSCEQNLNHDAMYWYRQDPGQGLRLIYYSQIVNDFQKGDIAEGYSVSREKKESFPLTVTSAQKNPTAFYLCASSDLAGDLYNEQFFGPGTRLTVL.

The V and J genes are TRBV7-9 and TRBJ1-2; a possible D gene is TRBD1 (5 bases). From germline, CDR1 is SEHNR and CDR2 FQNEAQ (reference sequence). The CDR3 extends over 13 amino acids. With 5 bases removed from V and 3 bases from J, the gap between germline ends came to 10 bases. Here the CDR3 reads CASSVGTYYGYTF. In nucleotides, the CDR3 is TGTGCCAGCAGCGTCGGGACGTACTATGGCTACACCTTC. The full variable domain, with the rest looked up from reference TRBV7-9 and TRBJ1-2, is DTGVSQNPRHKITKRGQNVTFRCDPISEHNRLYWYRQTLGQGPEFLTYFQNEAQLEKSRLLSDRFSAERPKGSFSTLEIQRTEQGDSAMYLCASSVGTYYGYTFGSGTRLTVV.

On this clone: Other DNA sequences in this sample translate to the same CDR3. This rearrangement joins TRBV19 to TRBJ2-1, with 7 nucleotides matching TRBD2. The CDR3 length is 14 residues. Trimming took 1 base from V and 4 from J; bases not matched to a gene: 1. Germline CDR1 and CDR2: LNHDA and SQIVND (reference sequence). The CDR3 is CASSIGGLYNEQFF. CDR3 bases: TGTGCCAGTAGTATAGGGGGACTATACAATGAGCAGTTCTTC.

In its sample, this clone was seen once. The rearrangement uses TRBV10-3 and TRBJ2-1; no clear D gene. The CDR3 sequence is 12 residues long. Trimming shortened V by 3 bases and J by 4 bases, and 4 bases separated the two germline ends. Germline-derived CDR1 and CDR2 are ENHRY and SYGVKD. For the CDR3, the DNA is TGTGCCATCAGTGAAAGTTACAATGAGCAGTTCTTC. This codes for CAISESYNEQFF.

This chain uses TRBV28 with TRBJ1-3, with 7 bases lining up with TRBD1. The V and J ends lost 3 bases and 4 bases, in that order; junction bases with no gene match: 6. CDR1 and CDR2 from the germline V gene are MDHEN and SYDVKM. The CDR3 consists of 15 residues. CDR3 sequence reads: CASSFGRGLGNTIYF. CDR3 DNA sequence: TGTGCCAGCAGTTTTGGCAGGGGGTTGGGAAACACCATATATTTT.

This clone was counted a single time. V and J are TRBV27 and TRBJ1-2; weak D call: TRBD1 (6 bases). The CDR3 loop spans 15 amino acids. V was clipped by 1 base and J by 4 bases, with 13 bases between them. Looked up from germline, CDR1 is MNHEY and CDR2 is SMNVEV (reference sequence). CDR3 protein: CASSLYGGAGYGYTF. In DNA, the CDR3 is TGTGCCAGCAGTTTATATGGGGGCGCAGGCTATGGCTACACCTTC.

The chain is built from TRBV6-5 and TRBJ1-1; 12 positions match TRBD1. Trimming removed 6 bases from V and 11 bases from J; junction bases left unmatched: 7. CDR3 length equals 13 residues. Germline CDR1 reads MNHEY; CDR2 reads SVGAGI. As DNA, the CDR3 is TGTGCCAGCAGCAACCGGGACAGGGGGCCGGCTTTCTTT. Translated, it gives CASSNRDRGPAFF.

The chain links TRBV5-5 to TRBJ1-4; no definite D call. Trimming removed 1 base at V and 5 bases at J, with 12 bases between. Germline CDR1 is SGHKS and CDR2 is YYEKEE (reference sequence). The CDR3 sequence is 15 residues long. CDR3 bases: TGTGCCAGCAGCTTGACGGGGTTACGGAATGAAAAACTGTTTTTT. This codes for CASSLTGLRNEKLFF.

V and J are TRBV5-5 and TRBJ2-3; no reliable D call. CDR1 and CDR2 (germline): SGHKS, YYEKEE (reference sequence). This CDR3 comprises 14 residues. V was clipped by 4 bases and J by 3 bases, with 12 bases between them. The CDR3 DNA reads TGTGCCAGCAGCAGAGTAATAGGAACAGATACGCAGTATTTT. Encoded protein: CASSRVIGTDTQYF. Full variable domain (rest looked up from reference TRBV5-5 and TRBJ2-3): DAGVTQSPTHLIKTRGQQVTLRCSPISGHKSVSWYQQVLGQGPQFIFQYYEKEERGRGNFPDRFSARQFPNYSSELNVNALLLGDSALYLCASSRVIGTDTQYFGPGTRLTVL.

This clone was observed a few times. This sequence joins TRBV7-8 and TRBJ1-5; tentative D call: TRBD1 (5 bases). The CDR3 extends over 14 amino acids. The ends were cut back, 3 bases at V and 4 bases at J, with 10 bases in the middle. Germline V gene lookup returns CDR1 SGHVS and CDR2 FQNEAQ. The CDR3 region has the DNA TGTGCCAGCAGCTTGGCCAGGGAGAATCAGCCCCAGCATTTT. Translation: CASSLARENQPQHF.

The V gene is TRBV29-1, the J gene TRBJ1-2, with 10 bases identical to TRBD1. Germline CDR1 is SQVTM and CDR2 is ANQGSEA. V lost 3 bases, J lost 8 bases, and 15 bases stayed unmatched. There are 16 residues in the CDR3. The CDR3 DNA reads TGCAGCGTTGATTGCGGGACAGGGGTCCCGCGGAGGGGCTACACCTTC. Residues: CSVDCGTGVPRRGYTF.

The chain combines TRBV7-9 with TRBJ1-1; 7 bases align to TRBD1. Germline V gene lookup returns CDR1 SEHNR and CDR2 FQNEAQ (reference sequence). After removal of 5 bases from V and 10 bases from J, the junction contained 13 bases not matched to a gene. The CDR3 loop spans 14 amino acids. The CDR3 coding sequence is TGTGCCAGCAGCCAGGGGGGGACTGGGCGACGAGCTTTCTTT. It codes for CASSQGGTGRRAFF.

The chain combines TRBV9 with TRBJ2-3, with D hard to call. V was cut by 0 bases and J by 3 bases, with 5 bases left in between. The CDR3 covers 13 residues. Germline loops: CDR1 SGDLS, CDR2 YYNGEE. The CDR3 nucleotides read TGTGCCAGCAGCGTAGGAGGAACAGATACGCAGTATTTT. Translated, it gives CASSVGGTDTQYF.

The V call is TRBV12-3 or TRBV12-4, the J call TRBJ2-1; D is perhaps TRBD1 (6 bases). Trimming took off 3 bases at V and 10 bases at J, with 10 bases between the two ends. The CDR3 sequence is 12 residues long. The CDR3 region is CASSFARGEQFF. The CDR3 DNA sequence: TGTGCCAGCAGTTTCGCTAGGGGGGAGCAGTTCTTC.

CDR3 amino acids: CASSQYSGGGHSDTQYF. DNA for the CDR3: TGTGCCAGCAGTCAATATAGCGGGGGGGGACATTCGGATACGCAGTATTTT. The V and J genes are TRBV6-6 and TRBJ2-3; 11 bases line up with TRBD2. The V gene's germline CDR1 is MNHNY and CDR2 SVGAGI (reference sequence). V was clipped by 5 bases and J by 6 bases; unmatched bases: 13. The CDR3 runs to 17 residues.

The J gene is TRBJ1-1, the V gene TRBV30, with TRBD1 matching over 7 bases. This CDR3 has 12 residues. Germline V gene data show CDR1 as GTSNPN and CDR2 as SVGIG (reference sequence). The V gene end was trimmed by 8 bases and the J gene end by 5 bases; junction bases not matched to a gene: 8. In DNA, the CDR3 is TGTGCCGGATACAGGGGTGAAACTGAAGCTTTCTTT. Amino acids: CAGYRGETEAFF.

The chain couples TRBV30 to TRBJ1-1; the D is unclear. Trimming removed 4 bases at V and 5 bases at J, with 8 bases between. The CDR3 is 11 residues long. The germline CDR1 and CDR2 sequences are GTSNPN and SVGIG (reference sequence). CDR3 nucleotide sequence: TGTGCCTGGATCCGTAGTACTGAAGCTTTCTTT. Translated, it gives CAWIRSTEAFF.

This clone has only a few counts. V is TRBV5-1 and J is TRBJ1-1, with 7 positions matching TRBD1. The V gene end was trimmed by 4 bases and the J gene end by 8 bases; junction bases not matched to a gene: 5. There are 12 residues in the CDR3. Germline assignment: CDR1 SGHRS and CDR2 YFSETQ. CDR3 region: CASSPRDSEAFF. For the CDR3, the DNA is TGCGCCAGCAGCCCGAGGGACAGCGAAGCTTTCTTT.

V is TRBV6-6 and J is TRBJ1-5; no reliable D call. CDR1 and CDR2 (germline): MNHNY, SVGAGI (reference sequence). This CDR3 spans 13 amino acids. The V end was cut by 10 bases, the J end by 6 bases, with 16 bases between. The CDR3: CATSGVVGQPQHF. The CDR3, as DNA: TGTGCCACCTCTGGGGTGGTAGGTCAGCCCCAGCATTTT.

V and J are TRBV6-5 and TRBJ1-2; D unresolved. Trimming removed 6 bases from V and 2 bases from J, with 7 bases in between. CDR1 is MNHEY, CDR2 SVGAGI, per germline. There are 12 residues in the CDR3. The CDR3 reads CASRQTNYGYTF. The CDR3, as DNA: TGTGCCAGCAGACAGACCAACTATGGCTACACCTTC.

The chain has TRBV24-1 and TRBJ2-2; possibly TRBD1 for D (6 bases). V lost 7 bases and J 4 bases, leaving 15 bases between the germline ends. This CDR3 contains 15 residues. From germline, CDR1 is KGHDR and CDR2 SFDVKD. The CDR3: CATSDSSRGTGELFF. CDR3 DNA: TGTGCCACCAGCGACTCGAGCAGGGGCACCGGGGAGCTGTTTTTT.

J is TRBJ1-5 and V is TRBV27; D is possibly TRBD1 (6 bases). Looked up from germline, CDR1 is MNHEY and CDR2 is SMNVEV (reference sequence). V lost 5 bases and J lost 0, with 20 bases in between. The CDR3 covers 18 residues. In DNA, the CDR3 is TGTGCCAGCAGTCCAAGCCATCTTACAGGGCTTAGCAATCAGCCCCAGCATTTT. It encodes CASSPSHLTGLSNQPQHF.

This clone appeared once. This chain connects TRBV19 to TRBJ2-1; 7 nucleotides match TRBD2. V was clipped by 3 bases and J by 2 bases; unmatched bases: 7. The germline CDR1 and CDR2 sequences are LNHDA and SQIVND (reference sequence). CDR3 length equals 16 residues. The DNA for the CDR3 is TGTGCCAGTAGTATTTCGACTAGCTTGGCCTACAATGAGCAGTTCTTC. Protein sequence: CASSISTSLAYNEQFF.